The next 6 T cell receptor beta chains were all read from a single sample in a study of cytomegalovirus exposure and HLA in healthy donors. PCR employed 60 Vbeta and 13 Jbeta primers. The data were produced by immunoSEQ multiplex PCR, yet TCRdb's version contains in-frame clones alone and is incomplete. Of fewer than 200,000 clones listed, nearly 80% are singletons. Sequencing was performed on PBMCs. These receptors originate from a man aged 18 to 30 in good health and CMV-seropositive.

This clone was picked up one time. The V and J genes are TRBV5-1 and TRBJ1-4, with TRBD1 as a possible D gene (5 bases). Trimming removed 0 bases at V and 6 bases at J, with 12 bases between. Germline loops: CDR1 SGHRS, CDR2 YFSETQ. There are 15 residues in the CDR3. The CDR3 is CASSLVGRVDEKLFF. DNA of the CDR3: TGCGCCAGCAGCTTGGTCGGCAGGGTTGATGAAAAACTGTTTTTT.

The chain carries TRBV29-1 and TRBJ2-5; tentative D call: TRBD2 (6 bases). The CDR3 has 17 amino acids. The V end lost 5 bases, the J end lost 2 bases, and 24 bases lay between the germline ends. The V gene's germline CDR1 is SQVTM and CDR2 ANQGSEA. This CDR3 reads CSVNRIARDLAQETQYF. In DNA form, the CDR3 reads TGCAGCGTTAATCGTATAGCTCGTGACCTAGCGCAAGAGACCCAGTACTTC.

This clone appeared a single time. The J gene is TRBJ1-2, the V gene TRBV5-6; D remains unclear. Trimming took 6 bases from V and 6 from J, leaving 12 bases between them. Germline-derived CDR1 and CDR2 are SGHDT and YYEEEE. This CDR3 contains 12 residues. CDR3 protein: CASTLTDNGYTF. As DNA, the CDR3 is TGTGCCAGCACCCTTACTGACAATGGCTACACCTTC.

V is TRBV5-4 and J is TRBJ1-1, with 9 nucleotides matching TRBD1. Germline CDR1 reads SGHNT; CDR2 reads YYREEE (reference sequence). The V and J ends lost 0 bases and 0 bases, in that order; junction bases with no gene match: 3. CDR3 length: 16 amino acids. The CDR3 bases are TGTGCCAGCAGCTTGGTGGGACAGGGTCTGAACACTGAAGCTTTCTTT. It yields the protein CASSLVGQGLNTEAFF. Using reference TRBV5-4 and TRBJ1-1 for the parts outside the CDR3, the full variable domain is ETGVTQSPTHLIKTRGQQVTLRCSSQSGHNTVSWYQQALGQGPQFIFQYYREEENGRGNFPPRFSGLQFPNYSSELNVNALELDDSALYLCASSLVGQGLNTEAFFGQGTRLTVV.

The V and J genes are TRBV15 and TRBJ2-3; 7 nucleotides line up with TRBD1. Germline V CDR1 and CDR2: LNHNV, YYDKDF (reference sequence). CDR3 length: 15 amino acids. J was trimmed by 0 bases and V by 6 bases; bases with no gene match: 6. The CDR3 coding sequence is TGTGCCACCAGGTTTAGGACAGGCAGCACAGATACGCAGTATTTT. Its translation: CATRFRTGSTDTQYF.

This chain links TRBV4-2 with TRBJ2-2; TRBD2 matches 7 bases. From germline, CDR1 is LGHNA and CDR2 YNFKEQ. J was trimmed by 5 bases and V by 4 bases; bases with no gene match: 7. The CDR3 sequence is 15 residues long. DNA of the CDR3: TGTGCCAGCAGCCCCCGGACTAGTTGGACCGGGGAGCTGTTTTTT. Amino acid sequence: CASSPRTSWTGELFF.